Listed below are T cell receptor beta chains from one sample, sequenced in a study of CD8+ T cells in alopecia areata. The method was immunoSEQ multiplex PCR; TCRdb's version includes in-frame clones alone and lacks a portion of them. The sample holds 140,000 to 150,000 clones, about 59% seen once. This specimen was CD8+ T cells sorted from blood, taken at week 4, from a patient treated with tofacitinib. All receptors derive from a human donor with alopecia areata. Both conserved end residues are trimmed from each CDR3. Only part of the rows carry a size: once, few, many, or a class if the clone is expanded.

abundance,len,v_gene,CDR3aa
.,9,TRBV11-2,AQLWGNEQF
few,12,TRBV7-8,ASSLVSATGELF
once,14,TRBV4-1,ASSQGPGQGTYEQY
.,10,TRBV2,ARTDTNYGYT
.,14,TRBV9,ASSVARTGETYEQY
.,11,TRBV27,ASSSGHPDTQY
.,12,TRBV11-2,ASSLVGTGFDYT
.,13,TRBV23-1,ASSPPGQGNNEQF
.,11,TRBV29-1,SVGPTTAETQY
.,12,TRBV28,ASGLTGPLDEQF
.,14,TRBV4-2,ASSPPTGTATDTQY
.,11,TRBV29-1,SVVRDSSYEQY
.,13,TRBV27,ASSFKGALTDTQY
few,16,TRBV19,ASSMGGTGIGFSYEQY
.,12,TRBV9,ASSDGTGNQPQH
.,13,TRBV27,ASSFRTRAPDEQY
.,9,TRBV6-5,ASSYSGEQF
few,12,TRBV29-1,SVEDGGATGELF
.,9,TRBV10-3,AISLGNEQF
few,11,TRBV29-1,SVRDPLTYEQY
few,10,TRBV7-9,ASSFEREEQY
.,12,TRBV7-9,ASSLRGLPNEQY
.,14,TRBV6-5,ASSWSGGEMNTEAF
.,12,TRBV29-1,SVEGRLKYNEQF
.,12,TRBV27,ASSLRDTWNEQF
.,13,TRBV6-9,ASGIAGRVDQPQH
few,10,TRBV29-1,SVEEETGELF
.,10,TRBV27,ASSLLRGELF
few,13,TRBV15,ATSRDQGVYNEQF